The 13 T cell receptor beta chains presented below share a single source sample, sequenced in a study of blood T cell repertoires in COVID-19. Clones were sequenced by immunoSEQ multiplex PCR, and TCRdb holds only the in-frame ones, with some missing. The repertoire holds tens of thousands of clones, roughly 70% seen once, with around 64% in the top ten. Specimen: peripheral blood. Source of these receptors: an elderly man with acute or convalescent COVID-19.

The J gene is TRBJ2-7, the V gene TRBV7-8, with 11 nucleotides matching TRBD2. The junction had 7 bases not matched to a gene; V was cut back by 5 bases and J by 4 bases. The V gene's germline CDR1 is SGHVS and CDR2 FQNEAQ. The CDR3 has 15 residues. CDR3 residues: CASSTTSGRRYEQYF. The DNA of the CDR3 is TGTGCCAGCAGCACTACTAGCGGGAGACGGTACGAGCAGTACTTC.

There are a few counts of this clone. The DNA of the CDR3 is TGTGCCAGCAGCTTGTCACCAGGAAACTATGGCTACACCTTC. The encoded protein is CASSLSPGNYGYTF. The rearrangement joins TRBV5-5 to TRBJ1-2; D gene uncertain. The CDR3 length is 14 residues. V lost 1 base, J lost 2 bases, and 9 bases lay in between. From germline, CDR1 is SGHKS and CDR2 YYEKEE (reference sequence).

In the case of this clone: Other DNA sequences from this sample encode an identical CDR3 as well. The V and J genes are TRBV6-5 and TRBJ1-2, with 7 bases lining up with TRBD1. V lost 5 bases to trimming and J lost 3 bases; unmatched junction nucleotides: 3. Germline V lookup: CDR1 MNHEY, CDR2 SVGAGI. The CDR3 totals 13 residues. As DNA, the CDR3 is TGTGCCAGCAGTCCTACAGGGGACTATGGCTACACCTTC. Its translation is CASSPTGDYGYTF.

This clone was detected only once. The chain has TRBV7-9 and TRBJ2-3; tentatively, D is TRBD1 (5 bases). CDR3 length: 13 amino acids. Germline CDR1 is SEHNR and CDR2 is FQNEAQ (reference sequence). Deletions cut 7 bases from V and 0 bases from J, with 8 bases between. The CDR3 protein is CASTQGSTDTQYF. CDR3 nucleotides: TGTGCCAGCACCCAGGGCAGCACAGATACGCAGTATTTT.

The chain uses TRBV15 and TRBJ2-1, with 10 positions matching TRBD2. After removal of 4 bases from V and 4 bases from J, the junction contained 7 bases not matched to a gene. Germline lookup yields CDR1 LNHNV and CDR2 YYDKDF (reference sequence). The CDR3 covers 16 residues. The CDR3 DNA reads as TGTGCCACCAGCAAAACAGCGGGAGGGCCTTACAATGAGCAGTTCTTC. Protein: CATSKTAGGPYNEQFF.

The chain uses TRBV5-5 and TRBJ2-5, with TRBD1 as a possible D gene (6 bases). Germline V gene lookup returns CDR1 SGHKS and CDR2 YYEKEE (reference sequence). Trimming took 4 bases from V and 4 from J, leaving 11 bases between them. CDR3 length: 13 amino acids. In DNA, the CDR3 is TGTGCCAGCAGCCTACAGGGTTCAGAGACCCAGTACTTC. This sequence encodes CASSLQGSETQYF.

CDR3 amino acids: CASNRGGPGSPLHF. In nucleotides, the CDR3 is TGTGCCAGCAACCGGGGGGGGCCCGGCTCACCCCTCCACTTT. The genes are TRBV28 and TRBJ1-6; D perhaps matches TRBD1 (6 bases). With 7 bases removed from V and 10 bases from J, the gap between germline ends came to 17 bases. The CDR3 is 14 residues long. Germline assignment: CDR1 MDHEN and CDR2 SYDVKM.

The DNA of the CDR3 is TGTGCCAGCTCAACGGGACAGGGGGACGAGCAGTACTTC. It codes for CASSTGQGDEQYF. The chain joins TRBV18 to TRBJ2-7; 11 nucleotides line up with TRBD1. The CDR3 runs to 13 residues. Germline trimming cut 5 bases from V and 5 bases from J; bases unmatched to any gene: 2. In germline, CDR1 is KGHSH, CDR2 LQKENI.

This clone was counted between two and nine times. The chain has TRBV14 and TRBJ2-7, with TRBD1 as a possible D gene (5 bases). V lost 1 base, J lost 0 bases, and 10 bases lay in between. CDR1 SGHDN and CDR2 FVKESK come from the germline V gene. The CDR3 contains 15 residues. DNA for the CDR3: TGTGCCAGCAGCCAAGTTCAGGGATTCTCCTACGAGCAGTACTTC. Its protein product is CASSQVQGFSYEQYF.

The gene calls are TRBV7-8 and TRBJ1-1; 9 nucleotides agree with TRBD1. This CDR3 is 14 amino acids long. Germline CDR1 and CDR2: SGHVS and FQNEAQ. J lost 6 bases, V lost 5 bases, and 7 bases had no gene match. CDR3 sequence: CASSRDRGSAEAFF. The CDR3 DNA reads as TGTGCCAGCAGCCGTGACAGGGGGTCGGCTGAAGCTTTCTTT. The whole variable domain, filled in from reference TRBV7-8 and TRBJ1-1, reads GAGVSQSPRYKVAKRGQDVALRCDPISGHVSLFWYQQALGQGPEFLTYFQNEAQLDKSGLPSDRFFAERPEGSVSTLKIQRTQQEDSAVYLCASSRDRGSAEAFFGQGTRLTVV.

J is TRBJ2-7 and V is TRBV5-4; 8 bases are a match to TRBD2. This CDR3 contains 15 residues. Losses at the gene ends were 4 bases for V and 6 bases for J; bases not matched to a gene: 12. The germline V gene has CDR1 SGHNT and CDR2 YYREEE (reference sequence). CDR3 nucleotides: TGTGCCAGCAGCCAAGCCCGGGCGGGAGGTGGCGAGCAGTACTTC. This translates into CASSQARAGGGEQYF.

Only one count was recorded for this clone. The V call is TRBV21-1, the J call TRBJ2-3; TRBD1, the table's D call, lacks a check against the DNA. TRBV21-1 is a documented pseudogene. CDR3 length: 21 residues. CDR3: CASTLNSPPWTQNTSTDTQYF. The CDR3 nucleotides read TGTGCCAGCACCTTAAACTCCCCTCCGTGGACACAGAATACTAGCACAGATACGCAGTATTTT.

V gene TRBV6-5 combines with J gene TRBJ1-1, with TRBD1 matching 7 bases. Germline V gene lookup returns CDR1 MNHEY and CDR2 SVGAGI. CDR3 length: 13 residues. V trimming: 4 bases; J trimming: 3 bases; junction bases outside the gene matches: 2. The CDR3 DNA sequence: TGTGCCAGCAGTTCACAGGGGTACACTGAAGCTTTCTTT. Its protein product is CASSSQGYTEAFF.